The T cell receptor (beta chain) described here comes from a study of CXCR3-negative and CXCR3-positive naive CD8 T cells. The study, taken as a whole, reports: Both of the naive subsets showed about the same high diversity, but memory CD8+ cells had much less.

Of note for this clonotype: As yet, its antigen is unknown.

Libraries were UMI-labeled 5' RACE TRB cDNA. TCRdb re-called the 5' RACE reads; every CDR3 protein appears as one record, without DNA. The repertoire table contains approximately 41,000 distinct CDR3 sequences. Per germline, CDR1 MNHEY and CDR2 SVGAGI. There are 13 residues in the CDR3. All CD8+ T cell subsets were sorted in triplicate at 250,000 to 300,000 cells each. V and J are TRBV6-5 and TRBJ2-2. This TCR came from a human donor in good health. Some clones in this sample may be carry-over from other donors' samples. The specimen was memory CD8+ T cells from blood. CDR3 region: CASSYGVGGELFF.